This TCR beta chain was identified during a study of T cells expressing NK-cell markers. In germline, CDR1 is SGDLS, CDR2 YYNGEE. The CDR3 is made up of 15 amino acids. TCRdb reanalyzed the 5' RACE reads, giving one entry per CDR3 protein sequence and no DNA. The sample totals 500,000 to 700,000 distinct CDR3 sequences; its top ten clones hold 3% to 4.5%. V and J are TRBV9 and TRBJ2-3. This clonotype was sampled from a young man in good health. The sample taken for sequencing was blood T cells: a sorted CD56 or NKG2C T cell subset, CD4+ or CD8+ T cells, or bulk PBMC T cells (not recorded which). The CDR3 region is CASSVEGGPTDTQYF. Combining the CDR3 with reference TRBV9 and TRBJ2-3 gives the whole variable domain DSGVTQTPKHLITATGQRVTLRCSPRSGDLSVYWYQQSLDQGLQFLIQYYNGEERAKGNILERFSAQQFPDLHSELNLSSLELGDSALYFCASSVEGGPTDTQYFGPGTRLTVL.